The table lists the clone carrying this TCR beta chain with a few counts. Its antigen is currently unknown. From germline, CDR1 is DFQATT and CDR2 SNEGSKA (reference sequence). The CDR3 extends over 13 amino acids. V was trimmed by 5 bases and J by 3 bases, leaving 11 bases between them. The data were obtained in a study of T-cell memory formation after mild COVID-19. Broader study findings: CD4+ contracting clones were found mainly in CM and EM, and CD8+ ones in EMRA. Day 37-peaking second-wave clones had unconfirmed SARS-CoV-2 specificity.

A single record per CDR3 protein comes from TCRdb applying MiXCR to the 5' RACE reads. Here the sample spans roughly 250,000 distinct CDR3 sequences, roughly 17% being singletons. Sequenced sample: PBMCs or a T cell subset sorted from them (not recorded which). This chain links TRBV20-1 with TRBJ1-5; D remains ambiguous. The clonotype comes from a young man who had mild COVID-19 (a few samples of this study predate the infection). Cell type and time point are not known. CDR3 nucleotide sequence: TGCAGTGCTCGTCGGGCACTCAATCAGCCCCAGCATTTT. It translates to CSARRALNQPQHF.